This T cell receptor beta chain was retrieved from a study of blood T cell repertoires in COVID-19. Study at large: The United States, Italy and Spain provided the acute and convalescent COVID-19 samples. T cells, B-cell-depleted T cells, or PBMCs provided the cDNA or gDNA that served as material.

This clone was counted a single time. Original processing notes: Nucleated cell number was recorded as an estimate derived from reference gene primer amplification. TCRdb's table, derived via immunoSEQ multiplex PCR, lists solely in-frame clones and lacks some. V, J and clone size were drawn from that table, and D and trimming were deduced from the DNA. Altogether under 300,000 clones are present, roughly 88% being singletons, with the ten largest covering approximately 11%. This CDR3 contains 15 residues. The V gene lost 7 bases and the J gene lost 4 bases, with 17 bases spanning the gap. Per the germline V gene, CDR1 is LGHNT and CDR2 is FRNRAP.

The TCR comes from a woman in her seventies with acute or convalescent COVID-19. This chain connects TRBV12-5 to TRBJ1-5, with D perhaps TRBD1 (5 bases). Source material: peripheral blood. CDR3 residues: CASAPPGEGNQPQHF. CDR3 in DNA: TGTGCTAGTGCCCCCCCGGGGGAGGGGAATCAGCCCCAGCATTTT.